Listed below are T cell receptor beta chains from one sample, sequenced in a study of shared clonotypes between healthy human individuals. TCRdb keeps only in-frame clones here, not all; method: immunoSEQ multiplex PCR. The sample has about 1.1 million clones, 70% to 80% seen once. Sequenced sample: memory CD4+ T cells from PBMCs. The receptor source for this set is a young man in good health. Some clones in this sample may be carry-over from other donors' samples. Each CDR3 is given with its conserved first and last residue. The order of the fields is D gene, J gene, V gene, CDR3 length, clone size, CDR3 DNA, CDR3 protein. A D gene is named only where the DNA matches it firmly. Not all rows give a size; the values are once, few, many and, for expanded clones, a class.

D gene: TRBD2; J gene: TRBJ2-5; V gene: TRBV11-3; CDR3 length: 18; clone size: -; CDR3 DNA: TGTGCCAGCAGCTTAGGGGGGACTTTAGCGGGAGGCCGGGAGACCCAGTACTTC; CDR3 protein: CASSLGGTLAGGRETQYF
D gene: TRBD1; J gene: TRBJ2-3; V gene: TRBV19; CDR3 length: 14; clone size: -; CDR3 DNA: TGTGCCAGTAGTACACCACAGGGGTGGGATACGCAGTATTTT; CDR3 protein: CASSTPQGWDTQYF
D gene: -; J gene: TRBJ1-3; V gene: TRBV9; CDR3 length: 13; clone size: -; CDR3 DNA: TGTGCCAGCAGCCCACAGCCCGAGGACACCATATATTTT; CDR3 protein: CASSPQPEDTIYF
D gene: -; J gene: TRBJ1-2; V gene: TRBV5-6; CDR3 length: 18; clone size: many; CDR3 DNA: TGTGCCAGCAGGGACGGAAGGGGGTCTTCTGGTTCTTACTATGGCTACACCTTC; CDR3 protein: CASRDGRGSSGSYYGYTF
D gene: -; J gene: TRBJ2-7; V gene: TRBV7-9; CDR3 length: 14; clone size: once; CDR3 DNA: TGTGCCAGCAGCGAAAACAGGCCCCCCTACGAGCAGTACTTC; CDR3 protein: CASSENRPPYEQYF
D gene: -; J gene: TRBJ2-3; V gene: TRBV29-1; CDR3 length: 11; clone size: -; CDR3 DNA: TGCAGCGGAGACATCACAGATACGCAGTATTTT; CDR3 protein: CSGDITDTQYF
D gene: -; J gene: TRBJ2-3; V gene: TRBV27; CDR3 length: 17; clone size: -; CDR3 DNA: TGTGCCAGCAGTCCCGTAGGGGAAGGGGTCGGCACAGATACGCAGTATTTT; CDR3 protein: CASSPVGEGVGTDTQYF
D gene: -; J gene: TRBJ2-7; V gene: TRBV30; CDR3 length: 12; clone size: -; CDR3 DNA: TGTGCCTGGAGTGGGTGGGCCTACGAGCAGTACTTC; CDR3 protein: CAWSGWAYEQYF
D gene: TRBD1; J gene: TRBJ2-5; V gene: TRBV2; CDR3 length: 12; clone size: -; CDR3 DNA: TGTGCCACCGGACAGGGGGTAGGGACCCAGTACTTC; CDR3 protein: CATGQGVGTQYF
D gene: -; J gene: TRBJ2-5; V gene: TRBV19; CDR3 length: 16; clone size: -; CDR3 DNA: TGTGCCAGTAGTTATACGGGACTGGGGGTTTCTGAGACCCAGTACTTC; CDR3 protein: CASSYTGLGVSETQYF
D gene: TRBD2; J gene: TRBJ2-1; V gene: TRBV5-1; CDR3 length: 15; clone size: -; CDR3 DNA: TGCGCCAGCAGCCCTCAGCGGGAGATCCACAATGAGCAGTTCTTC; CDR3 protein: CASSPQREIHNEQFF
D gene: TRBD2; J gene: TRBJ2-7; V gene: TRBV5-1; CDR3 length: 15; clone size: -; CDR3 DNA: TGCGCCAGCAGCTTGCGGGGGGACCTTACCTACGAGCAGTACTTC; CDR3 protein: CASSLRGDLTYEQYF
D gene: -; J gene: TRBJ2-6; V gene: TRBV4-1; CDR3 length: 17; clone size: -; CDR3 DNA: TGCGCCAGCAGCCAAGGAGGGGCGAGGGGCGGGGCCAACGTCCTGACTTTC; CDR3 protein: CASSQGGARGGANVLTF
D gene: -; J gene: TRBJ2-2; V gene: TRBV20-1; CDR3 length: 11; clone size: -; CDR3 DNA: TGCAGTGCTGCAGGGCCGAGGGAGCTGTTTTTT; CDR3 protein: CSAAGPRELFF
D gene: -; J gene: TRBJ1-1; V gene: TRBV5-6; CDR3 length: 13; clone size: -; CDR3 DNA: TGTGCCAGCAGCTTTTACAATCAGGGAAGAGCTTTCTTT; CDR3 protein: CASSFYNQGRAFF
D gene: -; J gene: TRBJ1-2; V gene: TRBV6-6; CDR3 length: 13; clone size: once; CDR3 DNA: TGTGCCAGCAGACGGGAGGGGAGTTATGGCTACACCTTC; CDR3 protein: CASRREGSYGYTF
D gene: -; J gene: TRBJ1-4; V gene: TRBV4-1; CDR3 length: 14; clone size: few; CDR3 DNA: TGCGCCAGCAGCCAAGCAGGGAAAGGGGGAAAACTGTTTTTT; CDR3 protein: CASSQAGKGGKLFF
D gene: TRBD1; J gene: TRBJ1-5; V gene: TRBV6-5; CDR3 length: 15; clone size: -; CDR3 DNA: TGTGCCAGCAGCCGGACGGGACAGGGCGATCAGCCCCAGCATTTT; CDR3 protein: CASSRTGQGDQPQHF
D gene: -; J gene: TRBJ1-4; V gene: TRBV27; CDR3 length: 13; clone size: -; CDR3 DNA: TGTGCCAGCAGCCCCGTAGGGCGCGAAAAACTGTTTTTT; CDR3 protein: CASSPVGREKLFF
D gene: TRBD1; J gene: TRBJ2-7; V gene: TRBV7-2; CDR3 length: 16; clone size: -; CDR3 DNA: TGTGCCAGCAGCTTATGGATACAGGGGGCGCAGATCGAGCAGTACTTC; CDR3 protein: CASSLWIQGAQIEQYF
D gene: -; J gene: TRBJ1-1; V gene: TRBV2; CDR3 length: 12; clone size: -; CDR3 DNA: TGTGCCAGCCACTGGGGGGACACTGAAGCTTTCTTT; CDR3 protein: CASHWGDTEAFF
D gene: TRBD1; J gene: TRBJ1-1; V gene: TRBV5-1; CDR3 length: 15; clone size: -; CDR3 DNA: TGCGCCAGCAGCTTGGGGACAGGGTGGGACACTGAAGCTTTCTTT; CDR3 protein: CASSLGTGWDTEAFF
D gene: TRBD2; J gene: TRBJ2-7; V gene: TRBV4-2; CDR3 length: 17; clone size: -; CDR3 DNA: TGTGCCAGCAGCCAAGAAGGACTAGCGGGAAGGTCCTACGAGCAGTACTTC; CDR3 protein: CASSQEGLAGRSYEQYF
D gene: TRBD1; J gene: TRBJ1-2; V gene: TRBV9; CDR3 length: 13; clone size: -; CDR3 DNA: TGTGCCAGCAGCCCTCGGACAGGGGAAGGCTACACCTTC; CDR3 protein: CASSPRTGEGYTF
D gene: -; J gene: TRBJ1-1; V gene: TRBV4-3; CDR3 length: 14; clone size: -; CDR3 DNA: TGCGCCAGCAGCCAAGATGGGTGGGGGACTGAAGCTTTCTTT; CDR3 protein: CASSQDGWGTEAFF
D gene: -; J gene: TRBJ2-2; V gene: TRBV7-9; CDR3 length: 14; clone size: -; CDR3 DNA: TGTGCCAGCAGCTTGGGTGCGAACACCGGGGAGCTGTTTTTT; CDR3 protein: CASSLGANTGELFF
D gene: -; J gene: TRBJ2-1; V gene: TRBV4-3; CDR3 length: 11; clone size: -; CDR3 DNA: TGCGCCAGCAGCCAGAGCGGTGAGCAGTTCTTC; CDR3 protein: CASSQSGEQFF
D gene: -; J gene: TRBJ1-5; V gene: TRBV28; CDR3 length: 14; clone size: -; CDR3 DNA: TGTGCCATCGCAAATAGATATAGCAATCAGCCCCAGCATTTT; CDR3 protein: CAIANRYSNQPQHF
D gene: TRBD1; J gene: TRBJ2-7; V gene: TRBV5-6; CDR3 length: 17; clone size: -; CDR3 DNA: TGTGCCAGCAGCTTGAAAAAGGACAGGGTCTGGGCCTACGAGCAGTACTTC; CDR3 protein: CASSLKKDRVWAYEQYF